This T cell receptor beta chain was identified during a study of OX40 agonist ivuxolimab in advanced cancers. Concerning the study at large: Ivuxolimab was an agonistic, fully human IgG2 monoclonal antibody directed against OX40 (CD134), a costimulatory receptor. The purpose of peripheral TCRbeta sequencing was to test whether ivuxolimab changed TCR sequence diversity and led to clonal T-cell expansion. In the dose-escalation cohort, around four fifths of patients were male, and the mean age was approximately 64 years, with a range of roughly 20 to 79. Intravenous ivuxolimab was administered to patients every 2 weeks at six dose levels: 0.01, 0.1, 0.3, 1.5, 3 and 10 mg/kg. Three dose-escalation patients achieved partial responses, one with hepatocellular carcinoma and two with cutaneous melanoma. The paper covers the monotherapy dose-escalation part of the phase I ivuxolimab trial, which included N ≈ 57 patients. Patients were allowed to have had prior anti-PD-1, anti-PD-L1 or anti-CTLA-4 therapy, and roughly two fifths of the dose-escalation patients had been treated with checkpoint inhibitors. Of the roughly 52 dose-escalation patients, hepatocellular carcinoma was present in 19, melanoma in approximately 15, renal cell carcinoma in 9 and head and neck cancer in 9. Study-wide findings and limitations: Antigen specificity was not determined for the clonally expanded peripheral T cells. In the 0.1-3.0 mg/kg groups, partial responders were among the patients with the lowest normalized peripheral clonal expansion, particularly in CD8+ T cells. On average, CD8+ T cells showed more expanded clones than CD4+ T cells after ivuxolimab. Low levels of normalized T-cell clonal expansion were also seen in some nonresponding patients. At doses from 0.1 to 3.0 mg/kg, clonal expansion was seen in both CD4+ and CD8+ blood T cells between baseline and week 6.

Comments on this clone: The target of this receptor is not known. One base away there is no much larger clone; base qualities are not given.

Genomic DNA was isolated from the sorted cells so that the TCRbeta CDR3 region could be sequenced. The immunoSEQ Assay was used to sequence the TCRbeta CDR3 regions. The immuneACCESS repertoire file appears here via TCRdb, limited to in-frame rearrangements. These files lack a portion of the clones; in checked studies, under half of the deficit traces to unresolved V genes, and the cause of the others is not known. The sample data list roughly 34,000 clones, and about 92% of these were observed just once. Of the sample, under 1% falls within the top ten clones. The trial excluded patients who had a history of autoimmune disease or who were on systemic immunosuppression. Peripheral blood for TCR sequencing was collected from all dose cohorts at baseline, on cycle 4 day 1, and on cycle 7 day 1. The samples were taken from a phase I, first-in-human, multicenter, open-label dose-escalation trial of ivuxolimab. Adults with locally advanced or metastatic melanoma, renal cell carcinoma, hepatocellular carcinoma or head and neck squamous cell carcinoma were enrolled in the trial. Before TCR sequencing, CD4+ and CD8+ T cells were separately sorted from peripheral blood.

The CDR3, from cysteine to phenylalanine, totals 13 residues. Just CDR3 DNA is preserved here, 39 bases in frame from base 1. The germline V gene provides CDR1 SGDLS and CDR2 YYNGEE. Trimming costs V 3 bases and J 4 bases, and their ends lie 8 bases apart. Rearrangement joined TRBV9 to TRBJ2-1; TRBD2 is a possible D gene, resting on 5 matching bases. This clonotype was sampled from an adult with an advanced solid tumor such as melanoma, head and neck, liver or kidney cancer. This sample comprised CD4+ or CD8+ T cells sorted from blood, obtained in a trial of the OX40 agonist ivuxolimab. CDR3 loop: CASSAGLYNEQFF. The DNA sequence is given as TGTGCCAGCAGCGCCGGACTTTACAATGAGCAGTTCTTC.